This TCR beta chain stems from a study of blood T cell repertoires in COVID-19. On the study more broadly: COVID-19 samples from acute and convalescent phases originated in the United States, Italy and Spain. The cDNA or gDNA used as material had been derived from T cells, B-cell-depleted T cells, or PBMCs.

In this sample, this clone turned up a few times. Other DNA sequences within the sample encode an identical CDR3. Under the authors' procedure: Amplification from reference gene primers served as the basis for estimated nucleated cell counts. The assay was immunoSEQ multiplex PCR, and TCRdb's table has in-frame clones only and misses some. D and trimming were read from the DNA, whereas the V and J calls and clone size are those reported in that table. The data contain about 120,000 clones, around 80% of them seen just once; the ten biggest clones take up 2.5% to 3%. Germline V lookup: CDR1 SQVTM, CDR2 ANQGSEA. The CDR3 loop spans 13 amino acids. V was pared by 7 bases and J by 0 bases, with 10 bases between.

The origin of this receptor is a man in his fifties or sixties with acute or convalescent COVID-19. The rearrangement uses TRBV29-1 and TRBJ1-3; D may be TRBD1 (6 bases). Sequenced material: peripheral blood. This CDR3 is CSAQGFSGNTIYF. DNA for the CDR3: TGCAGCGCCCAGGGGTTCTCTGGAAACACCATATATTTT.